The clone carrying this TCR beta chain was counted ten times or more. Its antigen is not identified. CDR1 is SGHTA, CDR2 FQGNSA, per germline. This CDR3 spans 14 amino acids. V dropped 4 bases and J dropped 0 bases, with 9 bases sitting between them. The sample is drawn from a study of CD8 T cells in ankylosing spondylitis. TCRdb redid the calling of the 5' RACE reads with MiXCR, one entry per CDR3 protein. The sample has roughly 150,000 distinct CDR3 sequences; approximately 7.4% are singletons. Broader study findings: A TCR beta motif of 8 or 9 highly homologous variants appeared characteristic of ankylosing spondylitis blood. Some motif variants had been reported before (in reactive arthritis synovial fluid and blood).

The chain has TRBV7-2 and TRBJ1-2; no firm D call. The sequence derives from a female donor with ankylosing spondylitis or in good health (not recorded which). The specimen was blood, either unsorted or a sorted T cell fraction (not recorded which). As DNA, the CDR3 is TGTGCCAGCAGCTCCTATACAGCTAACTATGGCTACACCTTC. Encoded protein: CASSSYTANYGYTF.